This T cell receptor beta chain came from a study of human T cells and chemical hapten exposure (dated by TCRdb to 2020 to 2023). Regarding the study in general: For sensitization, 2% DPC in acetone was applied to a roughly 2 cm by roughly 2 cm area of upper inner arm skin. Throughout the study period of approximately 23 weeks, patients also received therapeutic DPC doses to the scalp every week. Patch testing on the upper back used Finn chambers containing 0.01% DPC, with scoring done after 6 days according to International Contact Dermatitis Research Group standards. Most of the patients in the cohort were female, and the cohort covered alopecia areata with under or over 50% scalp involvement, alopecia totalis and alopecia universalis. Libraries were combined into a pool for sequencing, and differences in TCR yield between samples came mainly from small differences in library volumes within the pool. In alopecia patients, the study followed how the peripheral blood TCR repertoire changed in vivo over primary and secondary sensitization to diphenylcyclopropenone (DPC), a hapten. Blood samples were taken from patients before sensitization (week 0) and then at 2, 6 and about 24 weeks after DPC sensitization. Blood for TCR sequencing was provided by twenty-nine alopecia patients at one to four time points (pre-sensitization, 2, 6 and 24 weeks).

This clonotype was recorded at least ten times. What this receptor recognizes is not known. Per-base qualities were not stored, and no clone one base away is much larger. The study at large found these results: Alopecia, a presumed autoimmune disease, was present in all patients, so the immune response of the patients might differ from that of healthy individuals. Expanded TCRs formed significantly more large CDR3 similarity clusters than pre-sensitization or healthy control sets, consistent with antigen-driven responses. No change with DPC sensitization was found in the number of TCRs above 1 in 1000 frequency, and no evidence of global repertoire structure alterations was found. After repeated subsampling, the strength of the expansion versus patch-test correlation and the threshold at which it became significant changed. A positive correlation was found between the number of PT1 expanded TCRs and patch test score, with significance reached at thresholds 8, 16 and 32 but not 4.

The time point label, as the study defines it: pre-sensitization, week 0. Taken with the paper, the label for treatment or condition translates to: therapeutic diphenylcyclopropenone sensitization with weekly scalp DPC. Blood at each patch-test visit was drawn before the patch test was applied. Eligible patients were aged 18 to 70, diagnosed with alopecia, deemed suitable for DPC therapy, and excluded if pregnant. Total RNA was isolated from unfractionated whole blood collected in Tempus Blood RNA tubes. Library creation used RACE. Sequencing used a NextSeq 500. Library preparation attached unique molecular identifiers to individual cDNA molecules for quantitative, reproducible TCR counting. From each blood RNA sample, both TCR alpha and TCR beta chains were sequenced. In the paper's pipeline: A median of around 100,000 TCRs per sample was observed, with a range of 23,224 to 690,600. V, J and CDR3 annotation of the TCR reads was carried out using the Decombinator software suite. Every sample was subsampled to the same number of TCRs (28,000) for the PS versus PT1 abundance plots. Expanded TCRs were defined as absent before sensitization and observed at least eight times at the 2-week time point. TCRdb reran the public reads through fastp at Q25 and MiXCR, keeping productive beta chains. A single entry per CDR3 protein holds the most common genes and DNA from its merged rows. These V and J calls derive from TCRdb rather than the authors' analysis. Here the sample has around 330,000 distinct CDR3 sequences; around 5.5% occur a single time. Less than 9% of the sample lies in the top ten.

This sequence originates from a woman aged 18-29 years with alopecia areata. Some clones in this sample may be carry-over from other donors' samples. This specimen consisted of whole blood, obtained in connection with sensitization to the hapten diphenylcyclopropenone (DPC).

The sequenced DNA: TGTGCCAGCTCACCGGGTACTAGCGGGGATGAGCAGTTCTTC. It specifies CASSPGTSGDEQFF. The V gene is TRBV18 and the J gene is TRBJ2-1; 10 nucleotides in the junction match TRBD2. The germline V gene gives CDR1 as KGHSH and CDR2 as LQKENI. Measured from the cysteine to the phenylalanine, the CDR3 is 14 residues long. Only CDR3 DNA is held: 42 bases, read in frame from base 1. Unmatched junction bases come to 4, with V trimmed by 3 bases and J by 8 bases.